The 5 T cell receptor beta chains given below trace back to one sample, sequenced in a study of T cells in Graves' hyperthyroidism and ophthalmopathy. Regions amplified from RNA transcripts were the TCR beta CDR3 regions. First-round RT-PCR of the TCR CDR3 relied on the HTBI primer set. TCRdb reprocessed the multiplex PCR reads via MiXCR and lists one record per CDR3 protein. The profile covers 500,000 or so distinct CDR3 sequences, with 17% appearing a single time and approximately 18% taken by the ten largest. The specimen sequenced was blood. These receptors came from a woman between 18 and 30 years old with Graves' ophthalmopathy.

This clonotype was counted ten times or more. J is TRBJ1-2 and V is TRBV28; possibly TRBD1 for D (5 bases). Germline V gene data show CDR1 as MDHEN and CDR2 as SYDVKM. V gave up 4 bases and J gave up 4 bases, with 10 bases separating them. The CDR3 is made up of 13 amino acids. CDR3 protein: CASSSGLGYGYTF. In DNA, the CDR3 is TGTGCCAGCAGTTCAGGGTTGGGCTATGGCTACACCTTC.

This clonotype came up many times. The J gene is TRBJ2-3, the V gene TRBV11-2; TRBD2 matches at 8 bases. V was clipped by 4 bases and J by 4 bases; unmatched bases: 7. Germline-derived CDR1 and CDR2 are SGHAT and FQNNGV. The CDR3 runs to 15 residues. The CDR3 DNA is TGTGCCAGCAGCTCTTATGCAGCGGGAGCAGATACGCAGTATTTT. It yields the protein CASSSYAAGADTQYF.

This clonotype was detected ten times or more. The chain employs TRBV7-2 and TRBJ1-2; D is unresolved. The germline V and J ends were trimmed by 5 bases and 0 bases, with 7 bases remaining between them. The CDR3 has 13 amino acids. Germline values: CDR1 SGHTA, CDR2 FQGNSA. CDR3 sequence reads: CASSEFSNYGYTF. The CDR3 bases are TGTGCCAGCAGCGAATTTTCTAACTATGGCTACACCTTC.

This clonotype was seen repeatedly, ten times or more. CDR3 amino acids: CASSYDTGPSSTEAFF. In DNA, the CDR3 is TGTGCCAGCAGTTACGATACAGGGCCTAGTAGCACTGAAGCTTTCTTT. This chain joins TRBV6-5 and TRBJ1-1; a possible D gene is TRBD1 (6 bases). The CDR3 covers 16 residues. Trimming shortened V by 2 bases and J by 4 bases, and 17 bases separated the two germline ends. Germline CDR1 reads MNHEY; CDR2 reads SVGAGI.

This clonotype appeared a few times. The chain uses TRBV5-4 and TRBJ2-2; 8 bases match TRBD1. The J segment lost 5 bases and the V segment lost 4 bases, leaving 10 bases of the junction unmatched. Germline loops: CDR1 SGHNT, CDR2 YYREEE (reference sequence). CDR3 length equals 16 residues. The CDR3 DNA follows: TGTGCCAGCAGCAACGACAGGGGTTTAGGAACCGGGGAGCTGTTTTTT. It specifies CASSNDRGLGTGELFF. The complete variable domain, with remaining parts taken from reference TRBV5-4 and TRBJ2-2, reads ETGVTQSPTHLIKTRGQQVTLRCSSQSGHNTVSWYQQALGQGPQFIFQYYREEENGRGNFPPRFSGLQFPNYSSELNVNALELDDSALYLCASSNDRGLGTGELFFGEGSRLTVL.